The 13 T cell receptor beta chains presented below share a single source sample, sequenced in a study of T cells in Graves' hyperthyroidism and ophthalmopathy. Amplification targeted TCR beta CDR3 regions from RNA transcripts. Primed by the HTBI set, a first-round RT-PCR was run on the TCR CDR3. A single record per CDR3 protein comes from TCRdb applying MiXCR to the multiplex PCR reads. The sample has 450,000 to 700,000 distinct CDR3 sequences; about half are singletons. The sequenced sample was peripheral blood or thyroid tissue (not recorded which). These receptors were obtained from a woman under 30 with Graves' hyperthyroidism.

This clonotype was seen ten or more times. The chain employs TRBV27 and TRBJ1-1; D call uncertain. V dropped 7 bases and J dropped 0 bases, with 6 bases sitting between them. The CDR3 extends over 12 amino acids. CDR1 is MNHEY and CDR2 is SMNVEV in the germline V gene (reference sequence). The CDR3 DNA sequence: TGTGCCAGCATAAGTGTGAACACTGAAGCTTTCTTT. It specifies CASISVNTEAFF.

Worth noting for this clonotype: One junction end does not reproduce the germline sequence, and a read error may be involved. The CDR3 protein is CATSDGGLAGLYNEQFF. The CDR3 DNA sequence: TGTGCCACCAGTGATGGCGGACTAGCGGGCCTCTACAATGAGCAGTTTTTT. The chain is built from TRBV24-1 and TRBJ2-2; TRBD2 matches at 11 bases. The CDR3 length is 17 residues. Germline V gene data show CDR1 as KGHDR and CDR2 as SFDVKD.

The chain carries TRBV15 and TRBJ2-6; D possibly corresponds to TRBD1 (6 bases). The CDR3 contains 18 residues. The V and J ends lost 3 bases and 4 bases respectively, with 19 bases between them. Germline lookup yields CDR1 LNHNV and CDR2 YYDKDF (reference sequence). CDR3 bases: TGTGCCACCAGCAGGGCCGGAACAGGGCTGATCGGGGCCAACGTCCTGACTTTC. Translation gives CATSRAGTGLIGANVLTF.

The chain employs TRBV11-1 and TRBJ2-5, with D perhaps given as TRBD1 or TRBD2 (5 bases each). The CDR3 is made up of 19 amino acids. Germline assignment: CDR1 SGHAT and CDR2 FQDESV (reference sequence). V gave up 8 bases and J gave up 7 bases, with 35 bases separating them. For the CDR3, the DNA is TGTGCCAGCCCTCATCCCCAGGCCGACAGCCGCGAGGGTGATGCGACCCAGTACTTC. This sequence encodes CASPHPQADSREGDATQYF.

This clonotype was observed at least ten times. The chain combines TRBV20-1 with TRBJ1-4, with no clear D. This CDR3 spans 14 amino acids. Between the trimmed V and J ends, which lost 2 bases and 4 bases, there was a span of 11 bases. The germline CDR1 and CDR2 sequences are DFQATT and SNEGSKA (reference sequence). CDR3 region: CSARSVSNNEKLFF. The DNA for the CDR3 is TGCAGTGCTAGATCGGTCTCTAATAATGAAAAACTGTTTTTT.

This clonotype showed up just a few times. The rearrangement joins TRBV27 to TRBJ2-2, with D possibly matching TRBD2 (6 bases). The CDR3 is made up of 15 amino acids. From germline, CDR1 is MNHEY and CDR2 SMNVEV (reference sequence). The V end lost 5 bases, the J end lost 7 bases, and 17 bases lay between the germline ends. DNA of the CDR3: TGTGCCAGCAGTAGGACGGGACTGGTGAACGGGGAGCTGTTTTTT. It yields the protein CASSRTGLVNGELFF.

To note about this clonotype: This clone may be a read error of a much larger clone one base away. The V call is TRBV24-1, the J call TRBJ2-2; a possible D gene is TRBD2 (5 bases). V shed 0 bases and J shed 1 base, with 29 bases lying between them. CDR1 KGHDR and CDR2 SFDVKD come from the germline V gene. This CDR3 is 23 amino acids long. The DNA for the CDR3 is TGTGCCACCAGTGATTTGCCCTTCCCCAGGAGCCAAAGGTCCGGGATGAACACCGGGGAGCTGTTTTTT. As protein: CATSDLPFPRSQRSGMNTGELFF.

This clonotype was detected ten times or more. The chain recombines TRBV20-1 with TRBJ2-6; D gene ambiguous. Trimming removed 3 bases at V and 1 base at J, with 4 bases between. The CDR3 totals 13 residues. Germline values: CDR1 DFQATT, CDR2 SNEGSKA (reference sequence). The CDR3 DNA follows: TGCAGTGCTAGGGGGTCTGGGGCCAACGTCCTGACTTTC. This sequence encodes CSARGSGANVLTF.

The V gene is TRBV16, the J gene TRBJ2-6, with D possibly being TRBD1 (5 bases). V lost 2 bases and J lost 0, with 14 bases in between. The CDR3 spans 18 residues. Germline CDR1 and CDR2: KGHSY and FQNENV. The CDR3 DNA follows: TGTGCCAGCAGCCAACGACAGTTACTAACCTCTGGGGCCAACGTCCTGACTTTC. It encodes CASSQRQLLTSGANVLTF.

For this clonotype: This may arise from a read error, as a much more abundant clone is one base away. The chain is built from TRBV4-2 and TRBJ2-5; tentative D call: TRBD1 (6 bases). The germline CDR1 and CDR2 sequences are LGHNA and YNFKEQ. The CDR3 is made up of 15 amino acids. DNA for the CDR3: TGTGCCAGCAGCTCCAGGGGTGGGGCACAAGGGACCCAGTACTTC. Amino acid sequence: CASSSRGGAQGTQYF.

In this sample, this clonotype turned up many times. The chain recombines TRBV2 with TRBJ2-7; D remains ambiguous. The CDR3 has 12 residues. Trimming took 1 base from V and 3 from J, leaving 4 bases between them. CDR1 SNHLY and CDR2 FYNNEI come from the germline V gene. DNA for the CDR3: TGTGCCAGCAGTGAAGGGGGCTACGAGCAGTACTTC. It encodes CASSEGGYEQYF. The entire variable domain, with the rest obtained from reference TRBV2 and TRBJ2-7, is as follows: EPEVTQTPSHQVTQMGQEVILRCVPISNHLYFYWYRQILGQKVEFLVSFYNNEISEKSEIFDDQFSVERPDGSNFTLKIRSTKLEDSAMYFCASSEGGYEQYFGPGTRLTVT.

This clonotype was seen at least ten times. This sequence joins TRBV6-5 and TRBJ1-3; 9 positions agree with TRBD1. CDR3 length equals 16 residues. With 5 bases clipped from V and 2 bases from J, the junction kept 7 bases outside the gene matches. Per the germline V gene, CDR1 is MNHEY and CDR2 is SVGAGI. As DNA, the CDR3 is TGTGCCAGCAGTAGACAGGGGGGAAAACCTGGAAACACCATATATTTT. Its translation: CASSRQGGKPGNTIYF.

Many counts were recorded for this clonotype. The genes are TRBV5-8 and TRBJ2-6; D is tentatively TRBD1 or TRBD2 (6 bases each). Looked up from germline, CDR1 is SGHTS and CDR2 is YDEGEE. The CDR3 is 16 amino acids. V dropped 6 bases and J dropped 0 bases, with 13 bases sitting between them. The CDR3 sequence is CASTDYRVSGANVLTF. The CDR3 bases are TGTGCCAGCACGGACTACAGGGTCTCTGGGGCCAACGTCCTGACTTTC.